This T cell receptor (beta chain) was retrieved from a study of PD-1 blockade in mismatch repair-deficient tumors. Overall study: Enrolled 2013-2016, patients had progressing, pretreated mismatch repair-deficient cancers of around twelve types. Study-wide points: Tumor-resident clones, often absent from pretreatment blood, expanded after pembrolizumab and then contracted.

From germline, CDR1 is MNHEY and CDR2 SVGAGI. CDR3 length equals 13 residues. With 8 bases removed from V and 5 bases from J, the gap between germline ends came to 15 bases. Turning to this clone: The antigen remains unidentified.

Generated by immunoSEQ multiplex PCR, the TCRdb table keeps only in-frame clones and is missing some. The sample holds over 75,000 clones, 81% seen once. Every patient had mismatch repair deficiency by PCR or immunohistochemistry. The TCR-sequenced patients were a few responders to pembrolizumab. The starting material was peripheral blood, obtained 12 weeks after starting pembrolizumab. The TCR was taken from an adult with mismatch repair-deficient cancer. The genes are TRBV6-5 and TRBJ1-2, with D perhaps matching TRBD1 (6 bases). The CDR3 DNA is TGTGCCAGCGGCCCCGGGACACTTTATGGCTACACCTTC. Amino acids: CASGPGTLYGYTF.